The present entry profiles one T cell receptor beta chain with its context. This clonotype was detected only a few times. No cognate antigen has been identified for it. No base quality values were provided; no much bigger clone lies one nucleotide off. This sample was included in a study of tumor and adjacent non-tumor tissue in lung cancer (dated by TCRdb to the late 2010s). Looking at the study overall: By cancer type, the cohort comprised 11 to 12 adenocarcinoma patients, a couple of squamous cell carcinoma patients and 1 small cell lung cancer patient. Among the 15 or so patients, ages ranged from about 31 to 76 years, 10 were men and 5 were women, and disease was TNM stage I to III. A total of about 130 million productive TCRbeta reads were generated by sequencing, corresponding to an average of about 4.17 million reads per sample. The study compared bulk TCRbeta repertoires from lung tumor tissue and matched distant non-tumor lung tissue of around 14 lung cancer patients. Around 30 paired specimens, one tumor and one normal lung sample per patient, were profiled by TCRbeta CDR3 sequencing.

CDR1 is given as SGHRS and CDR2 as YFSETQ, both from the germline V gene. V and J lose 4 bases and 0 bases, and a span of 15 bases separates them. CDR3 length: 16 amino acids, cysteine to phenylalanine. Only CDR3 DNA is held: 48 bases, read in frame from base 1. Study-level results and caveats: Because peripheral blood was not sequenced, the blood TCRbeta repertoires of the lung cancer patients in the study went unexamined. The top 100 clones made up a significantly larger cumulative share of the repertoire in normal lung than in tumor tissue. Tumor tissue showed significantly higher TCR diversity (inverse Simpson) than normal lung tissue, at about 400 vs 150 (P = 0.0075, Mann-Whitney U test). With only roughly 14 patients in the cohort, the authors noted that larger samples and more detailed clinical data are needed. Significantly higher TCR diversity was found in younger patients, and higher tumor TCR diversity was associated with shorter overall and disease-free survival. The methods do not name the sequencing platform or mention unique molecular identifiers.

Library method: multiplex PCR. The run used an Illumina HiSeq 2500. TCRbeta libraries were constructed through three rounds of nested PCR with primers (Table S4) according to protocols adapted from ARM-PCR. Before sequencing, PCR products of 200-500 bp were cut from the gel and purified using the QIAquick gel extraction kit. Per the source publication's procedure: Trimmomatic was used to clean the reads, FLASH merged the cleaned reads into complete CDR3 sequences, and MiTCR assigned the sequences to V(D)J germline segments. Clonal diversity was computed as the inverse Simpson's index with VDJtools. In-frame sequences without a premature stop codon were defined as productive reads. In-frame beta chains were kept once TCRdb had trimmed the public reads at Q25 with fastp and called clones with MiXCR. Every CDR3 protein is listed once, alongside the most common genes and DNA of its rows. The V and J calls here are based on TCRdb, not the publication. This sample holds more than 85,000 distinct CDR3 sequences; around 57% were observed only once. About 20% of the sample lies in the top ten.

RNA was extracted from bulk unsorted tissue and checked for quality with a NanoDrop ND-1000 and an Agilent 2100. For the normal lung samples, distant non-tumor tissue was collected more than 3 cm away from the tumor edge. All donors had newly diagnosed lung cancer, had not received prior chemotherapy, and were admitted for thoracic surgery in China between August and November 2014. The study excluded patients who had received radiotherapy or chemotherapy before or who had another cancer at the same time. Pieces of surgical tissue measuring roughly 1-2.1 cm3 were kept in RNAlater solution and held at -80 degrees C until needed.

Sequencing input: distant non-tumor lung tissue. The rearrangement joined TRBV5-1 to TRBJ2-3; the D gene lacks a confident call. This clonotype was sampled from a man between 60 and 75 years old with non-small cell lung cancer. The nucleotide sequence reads TGCGCCAGCAGCGTAAAATCATCTCCTAGCACAGATACGCAGTATTTT. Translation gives CASSVKSSPSTDTQYF.